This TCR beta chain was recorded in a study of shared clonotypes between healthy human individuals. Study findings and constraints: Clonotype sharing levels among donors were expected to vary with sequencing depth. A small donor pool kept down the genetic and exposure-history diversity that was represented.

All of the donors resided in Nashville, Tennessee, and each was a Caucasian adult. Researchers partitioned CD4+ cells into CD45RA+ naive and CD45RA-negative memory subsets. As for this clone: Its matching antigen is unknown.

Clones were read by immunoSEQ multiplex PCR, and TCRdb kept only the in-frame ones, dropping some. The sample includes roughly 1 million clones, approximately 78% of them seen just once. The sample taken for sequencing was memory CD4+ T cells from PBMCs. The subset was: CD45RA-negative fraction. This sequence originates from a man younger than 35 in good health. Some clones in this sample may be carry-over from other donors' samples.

CDR3 coding DNA: TGCGCCAGCAGCACCGGGACAGGACCCTACAATGAGCAGTTCTTC. Translation: CASSTGTGPYNEQFF. The gene calls are TRBV5-1 and TRBJ2-1; 8 nucleotides match TRBD1. Germline V gene data show CDR1 as SGHRS and CDR2 as YFSETQ. V dropped 4 bases and J dropped 2; count of bases not matched to a gene: 5. CDR3 length: 15 amino acids.